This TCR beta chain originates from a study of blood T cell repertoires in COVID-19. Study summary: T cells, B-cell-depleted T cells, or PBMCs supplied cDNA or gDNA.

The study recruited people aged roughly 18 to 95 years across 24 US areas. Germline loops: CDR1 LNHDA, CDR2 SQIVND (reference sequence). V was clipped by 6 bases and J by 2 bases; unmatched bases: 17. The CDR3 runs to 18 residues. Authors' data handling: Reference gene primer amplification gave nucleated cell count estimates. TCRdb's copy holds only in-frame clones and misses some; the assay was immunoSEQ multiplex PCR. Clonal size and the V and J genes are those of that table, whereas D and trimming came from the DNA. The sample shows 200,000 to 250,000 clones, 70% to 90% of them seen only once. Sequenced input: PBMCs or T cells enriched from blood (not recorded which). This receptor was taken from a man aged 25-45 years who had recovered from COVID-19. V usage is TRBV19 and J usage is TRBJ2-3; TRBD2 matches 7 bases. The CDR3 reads CASRDLSSGTINTDTQYF. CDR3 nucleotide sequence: TGTGCCAGTAGGGACCTCTCCAGCGGGACGATTAACACAGATACGCAGTATTTT.